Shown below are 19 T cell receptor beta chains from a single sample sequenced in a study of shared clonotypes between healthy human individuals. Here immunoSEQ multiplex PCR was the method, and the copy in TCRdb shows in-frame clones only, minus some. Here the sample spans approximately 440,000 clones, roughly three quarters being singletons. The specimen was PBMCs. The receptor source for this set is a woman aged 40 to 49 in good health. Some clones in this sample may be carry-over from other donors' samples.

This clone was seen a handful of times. The CDR3 coding sequence is TGTGCCAGCAGCTTAGCCGAAAATCAGCCCCAGCATTTT. It specifies CASSLAENQPQHF. The chain combines TRBV7-6 with TRBJ1-5; D is ambiguous. The CDR3 is 13 amino acids. Trimming pared 0 bases from V and 4 bases from J, leaving 4 bases between. Germline assignment: CDR1 SGHVS and CDR2 FNYEAQ.

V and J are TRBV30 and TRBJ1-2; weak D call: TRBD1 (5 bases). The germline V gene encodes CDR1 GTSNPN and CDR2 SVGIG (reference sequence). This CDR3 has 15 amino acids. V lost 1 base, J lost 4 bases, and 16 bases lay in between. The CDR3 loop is CAWSESAGYFYGYTF. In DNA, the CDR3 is TGTGCCTGGAGTGAATCGGCAGGGTATTTCTATGGCTACACCTTC. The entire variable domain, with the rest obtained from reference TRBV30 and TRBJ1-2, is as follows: SQTIHQWPATLVQPVGSPLSLECTVEGTSNPNLYWYRQAAGRGLQLLFYSVGIGQISSEVPQNLSASRPQDRQFILSSKKLLLSDSGFYLCAWSESAGYFYGYTFGSGTRLTVV.

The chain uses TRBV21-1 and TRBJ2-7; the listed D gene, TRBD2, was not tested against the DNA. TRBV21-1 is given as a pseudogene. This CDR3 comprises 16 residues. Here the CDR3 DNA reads TGTGCCAGCAGCCTTCGGCCTGGACTGATCCTTTACGAGCAGTACTTC. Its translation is CASSLRPGLILYEQYF.

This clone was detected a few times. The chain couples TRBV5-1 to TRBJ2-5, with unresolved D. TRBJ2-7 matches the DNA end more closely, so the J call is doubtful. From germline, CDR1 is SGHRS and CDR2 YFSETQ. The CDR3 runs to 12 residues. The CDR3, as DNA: TGCGCCAGCAGGGGTGACGGCTACGAGCAGTACTTC. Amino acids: CASRGDGYEQYF.

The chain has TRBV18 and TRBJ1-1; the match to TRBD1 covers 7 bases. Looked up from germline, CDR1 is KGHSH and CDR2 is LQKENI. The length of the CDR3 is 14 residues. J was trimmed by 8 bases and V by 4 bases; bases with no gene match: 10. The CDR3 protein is CASSLGKGAEEAFF. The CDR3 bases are TGTGCCAGCTCACTCGGAAAGGGGGCAGAAGAAGCTTTCTTT.

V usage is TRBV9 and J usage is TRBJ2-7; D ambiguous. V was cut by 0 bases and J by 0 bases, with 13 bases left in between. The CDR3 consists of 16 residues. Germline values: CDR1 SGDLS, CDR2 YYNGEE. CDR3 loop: CASSVASRPSSYEQYF. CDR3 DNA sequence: TGTGCCAGCAGCGTAGCTTCAAGGCCGAGCTCCTACGAGCAGTACTTC.

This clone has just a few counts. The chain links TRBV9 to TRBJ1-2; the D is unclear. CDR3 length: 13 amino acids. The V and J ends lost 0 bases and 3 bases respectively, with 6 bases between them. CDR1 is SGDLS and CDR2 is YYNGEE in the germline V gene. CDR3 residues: CASSVGQDYGYTF. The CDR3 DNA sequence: TGTGCCAGCAGCGTAGGGCAGGACTATGGCTACACCTTC.

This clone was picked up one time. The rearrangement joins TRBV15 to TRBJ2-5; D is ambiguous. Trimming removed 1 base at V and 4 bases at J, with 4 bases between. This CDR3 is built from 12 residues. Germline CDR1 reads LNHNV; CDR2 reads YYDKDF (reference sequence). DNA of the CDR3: TGTGCCACCAGCAGAGTCGGAGAGACCCAGTACTTC. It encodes CATSRVGETQYF.

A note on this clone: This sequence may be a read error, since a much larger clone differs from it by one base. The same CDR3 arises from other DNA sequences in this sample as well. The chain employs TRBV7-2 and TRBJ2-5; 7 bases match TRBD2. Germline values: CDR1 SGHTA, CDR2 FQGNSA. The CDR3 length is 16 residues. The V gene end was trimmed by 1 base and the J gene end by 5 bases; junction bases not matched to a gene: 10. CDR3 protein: CASSLGSPGGWETQYF. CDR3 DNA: TGTGCCAGCAGCTTAGGTAGTCCGGGGGGATGGGAGACCCAGTACTTC.

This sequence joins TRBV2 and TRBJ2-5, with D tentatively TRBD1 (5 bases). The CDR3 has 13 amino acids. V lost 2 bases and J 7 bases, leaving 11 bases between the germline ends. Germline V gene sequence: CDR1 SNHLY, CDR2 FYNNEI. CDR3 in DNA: TGTGCCAGCAGTGAAAGGACACCCGGGACCCAGTACTTC. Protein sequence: CASSERTPGTQYF.

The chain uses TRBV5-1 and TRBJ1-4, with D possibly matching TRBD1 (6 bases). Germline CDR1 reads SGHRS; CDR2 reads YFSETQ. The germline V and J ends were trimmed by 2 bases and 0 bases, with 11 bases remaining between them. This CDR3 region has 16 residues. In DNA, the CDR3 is TGCGCCAGCAGCTTCGGAGCAGGGGCAACTAATGAAAAACTGTTTTTT. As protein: CASSFGAGATNEKLFF.

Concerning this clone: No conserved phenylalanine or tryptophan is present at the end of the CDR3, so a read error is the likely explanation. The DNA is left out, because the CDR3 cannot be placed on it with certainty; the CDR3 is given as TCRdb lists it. CDR3 protein: CASSHTLRGRASHL. The gene calls are TRBV5-8 and TRBJ1-2; the DNA was not compared with TRBD1, the D call given in the table. Germline V CDR1 and CDR2: SGHTS, YDEGEE. The length of the CDR3 is 14 amino acids, counting both ends.

The CDR3 bases are TGCAGCGCCATGGCTAGGGGCTTAAACACTGAAGCTTTCTTT. This encodes CSAMARGLNTEAFF. The rearrangement uses TRBV29-1 and TRBJ1-1, with D possibly TRBD1 on 5 matching bases. V gave up 7 bases and J gave up 2 bases, with 17 bases separating them. Germline CDR1 is SQVTM and CDR2 is ANQGSEA. The CDR3 length is 14 residues.

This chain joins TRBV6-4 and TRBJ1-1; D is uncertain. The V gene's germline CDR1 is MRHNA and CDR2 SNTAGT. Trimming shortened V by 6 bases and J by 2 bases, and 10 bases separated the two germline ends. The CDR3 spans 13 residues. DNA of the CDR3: TGTGCCAGCAGCCTAGACATTAACACTGAAGCTTTCTTT. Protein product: CASSLDINTEAFF.

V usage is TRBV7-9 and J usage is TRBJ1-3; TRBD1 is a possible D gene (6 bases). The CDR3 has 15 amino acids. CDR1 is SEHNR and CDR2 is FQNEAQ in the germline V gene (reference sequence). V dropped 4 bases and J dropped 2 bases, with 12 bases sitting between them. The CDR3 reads CASSSIQGAGNTIYF. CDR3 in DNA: TGTGCCAGCAGCTCAATACAGGGTGCTGGAAACACCATATATTTT.

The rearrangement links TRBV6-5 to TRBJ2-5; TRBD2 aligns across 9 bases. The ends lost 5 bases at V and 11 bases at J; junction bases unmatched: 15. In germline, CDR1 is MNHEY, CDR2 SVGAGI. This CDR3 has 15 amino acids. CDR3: CASSKGADSGSFQYF. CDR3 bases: TGTGCCAGCAGTAAGGGGGCCGATAGCGGGAGCTTTCAGTACTTC.

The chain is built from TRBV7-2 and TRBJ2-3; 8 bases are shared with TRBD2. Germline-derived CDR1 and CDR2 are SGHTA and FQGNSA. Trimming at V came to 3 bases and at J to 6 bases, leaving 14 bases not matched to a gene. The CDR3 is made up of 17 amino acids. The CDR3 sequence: CASSFRPPGLGPDTQYF. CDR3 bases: TGTGCCAGCAGCTTCCGACCCCCGGGACTAGGGCCCGATACGCAGTATTTT.

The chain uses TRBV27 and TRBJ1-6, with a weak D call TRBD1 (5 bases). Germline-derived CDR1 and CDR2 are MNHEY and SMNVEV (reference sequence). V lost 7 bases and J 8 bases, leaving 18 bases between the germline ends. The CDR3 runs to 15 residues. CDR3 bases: TGTGCCAGCACCAGGCAGGGTTTGAGTCATTCACCCCTCCACTTT. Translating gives CASTRQGLSHSPLHF.

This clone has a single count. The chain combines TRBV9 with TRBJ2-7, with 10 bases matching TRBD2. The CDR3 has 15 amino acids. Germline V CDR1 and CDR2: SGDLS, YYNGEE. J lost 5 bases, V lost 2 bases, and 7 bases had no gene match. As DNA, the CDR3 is TGTGCCAGCAGCGTTGGGCCTAGCGGGAGTGACGAGCAGTACTTC. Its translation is CASSVGPSGSDEQYF. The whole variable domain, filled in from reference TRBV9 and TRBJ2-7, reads DSGVTQTPKHLITATGQRVTLRCSPRSGDLSVYWYQQSLDQGLQFLIQYYNGEERAKGNILERFSAQQFPDLHSELNLSSLELGDSALYFCASSVGPSGSDEQYFGPGTRLTVT.